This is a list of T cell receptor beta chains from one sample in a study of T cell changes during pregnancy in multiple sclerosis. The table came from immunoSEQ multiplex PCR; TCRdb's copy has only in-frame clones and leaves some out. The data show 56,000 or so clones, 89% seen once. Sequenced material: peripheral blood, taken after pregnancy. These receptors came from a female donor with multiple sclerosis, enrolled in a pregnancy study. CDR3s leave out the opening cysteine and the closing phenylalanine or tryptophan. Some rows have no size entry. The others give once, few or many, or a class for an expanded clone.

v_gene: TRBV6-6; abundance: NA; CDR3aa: ASSHQGGWEKLF
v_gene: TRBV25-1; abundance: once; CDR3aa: ASSSTSGGRPNTDTQY
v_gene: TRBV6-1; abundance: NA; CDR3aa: ASRRESQGPSGYT
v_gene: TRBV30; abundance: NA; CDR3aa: AWSVINRGANYGYT
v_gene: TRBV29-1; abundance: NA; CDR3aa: SASGTVTYEQY
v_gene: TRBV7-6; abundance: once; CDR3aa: ASSLVLAGPQETQY
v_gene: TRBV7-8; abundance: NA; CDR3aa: ASSFDRVGGNTIY
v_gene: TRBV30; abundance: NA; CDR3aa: AWSVHRGHGYGYT
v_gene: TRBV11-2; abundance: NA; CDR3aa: ASSLVGGTEAF
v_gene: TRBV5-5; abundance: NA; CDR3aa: ASSIGQPRSGNTIY
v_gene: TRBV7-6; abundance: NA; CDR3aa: ASSHRSNTEAF
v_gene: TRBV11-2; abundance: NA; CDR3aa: ASSLAGGNEQF
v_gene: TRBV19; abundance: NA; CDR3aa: ASSGAGDYEQY
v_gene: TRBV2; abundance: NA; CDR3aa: ASSDRAGANVLT
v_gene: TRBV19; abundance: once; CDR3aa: ASSVTTGSYEQY
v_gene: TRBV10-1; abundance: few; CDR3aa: ASSGGWRTDTQY
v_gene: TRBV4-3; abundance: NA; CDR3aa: ASSQVRGARTDTQY
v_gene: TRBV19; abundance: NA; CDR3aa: ASSATGNLGTGELF
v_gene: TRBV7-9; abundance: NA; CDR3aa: ASSLGTGDGYT
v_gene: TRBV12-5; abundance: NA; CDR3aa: ASGWDWGDTEAF
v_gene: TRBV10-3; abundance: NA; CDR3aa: AISDSSEKLF
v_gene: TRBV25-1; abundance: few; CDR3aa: ASSESNREALH
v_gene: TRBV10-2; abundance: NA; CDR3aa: ASLPWGQGGGSAYEQY
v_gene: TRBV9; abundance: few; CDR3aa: ASGTGNTEAF
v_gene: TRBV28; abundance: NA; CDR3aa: ASSLFSGGHRGTEAF
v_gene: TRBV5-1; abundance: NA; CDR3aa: ASSPDRVQDTQY
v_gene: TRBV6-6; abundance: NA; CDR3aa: ASSYRQGINQPQH
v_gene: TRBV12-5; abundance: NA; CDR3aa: ASGFTRQPQH
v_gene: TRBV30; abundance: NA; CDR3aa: AWSVLEEKLF
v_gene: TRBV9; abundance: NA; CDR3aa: ASSVVVAGAVGEQF
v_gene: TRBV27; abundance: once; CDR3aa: ASSSSGTTGGYT
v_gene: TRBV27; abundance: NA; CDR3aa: ASSTTTRGETQY
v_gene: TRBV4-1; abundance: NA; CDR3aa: ASSRTGGERNTEAF